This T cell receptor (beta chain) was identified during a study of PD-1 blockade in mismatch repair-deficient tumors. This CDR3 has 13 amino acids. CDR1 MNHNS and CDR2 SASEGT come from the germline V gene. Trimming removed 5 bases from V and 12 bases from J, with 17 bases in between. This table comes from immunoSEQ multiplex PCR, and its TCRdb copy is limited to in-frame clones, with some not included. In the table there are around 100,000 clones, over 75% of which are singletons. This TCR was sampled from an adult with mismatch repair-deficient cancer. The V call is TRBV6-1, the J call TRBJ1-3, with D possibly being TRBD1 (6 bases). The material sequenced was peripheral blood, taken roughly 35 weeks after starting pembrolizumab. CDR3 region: CASSPGQEGVIYF. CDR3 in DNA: TGTGCCAGCAGTCCGGGTCAAGAGGGGGTCATATATTTT.